This T cell receptor beta chain was recovered during a study of a mutant IDH1 vaccine in newly diagnosed glioma. Study-wide context: Those enrolled had earlier been treated with radiotherapy, temozolomide, or both, mostly both. General study findings and limits: Apparently, pseudoprogression bore no relation to changes among the top peripheral T cell clonotypes. Vaccination elicited immune responses in roughly 93% of patients.

As to this clone: Its specificity is not known.

The table came from immunoSEQ multiplex PCR; TCRdb's copy has only in-frame clones and leaves some out. The repertoire holds 30,000 to 35,000 clones, with around 90% as singletons. V was pared by 1 base and J by 0 bases, with 6 bases of the junction left unmatched. Germline lookup yields CDR1 LNHNV and CDR2 YYDKDF (reference sequence). There are 18 residues in the CDR3. Time point in this sample: week 47, end of study. In every dose of vaccine, 300 ug of mutant IDH1 20-mer peptide was given alongside topical imiquimod. In weeks 1, 3, 5, 7, 11, 15, 19 and 23, patients were immunized, eight times in all.

This sequence joins TRBV15 and TRBJ2-3; 11 bases align to TRBD2. This TCR was sampled from a woman aged 40 to 50 with glioma. Sequencing was performed on PBMCs, taken from a glioma patient whose treatment included an IDH1 peptide vaccine. The CDR3 coding sequence is TGTGCCACCAGCAGAGGTCAAACTAGCGGGGGTAGCACAGATACGCAGTATTTT. This translates into CATSRGQTSGGSTDTQYF.